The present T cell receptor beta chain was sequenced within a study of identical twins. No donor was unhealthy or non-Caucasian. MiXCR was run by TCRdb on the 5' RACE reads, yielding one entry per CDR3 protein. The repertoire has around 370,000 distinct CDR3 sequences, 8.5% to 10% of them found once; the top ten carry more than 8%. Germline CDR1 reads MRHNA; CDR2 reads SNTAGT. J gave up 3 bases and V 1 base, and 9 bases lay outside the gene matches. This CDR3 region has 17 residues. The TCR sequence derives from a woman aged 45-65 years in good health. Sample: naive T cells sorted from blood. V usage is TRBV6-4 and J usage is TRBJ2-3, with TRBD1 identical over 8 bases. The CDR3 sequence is CASSDLPGTGMTDTQYF. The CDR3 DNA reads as TGTGCCAGCAGTGACTTACCCGGGACAGGAATGACAGATACGCAGTATTTT.